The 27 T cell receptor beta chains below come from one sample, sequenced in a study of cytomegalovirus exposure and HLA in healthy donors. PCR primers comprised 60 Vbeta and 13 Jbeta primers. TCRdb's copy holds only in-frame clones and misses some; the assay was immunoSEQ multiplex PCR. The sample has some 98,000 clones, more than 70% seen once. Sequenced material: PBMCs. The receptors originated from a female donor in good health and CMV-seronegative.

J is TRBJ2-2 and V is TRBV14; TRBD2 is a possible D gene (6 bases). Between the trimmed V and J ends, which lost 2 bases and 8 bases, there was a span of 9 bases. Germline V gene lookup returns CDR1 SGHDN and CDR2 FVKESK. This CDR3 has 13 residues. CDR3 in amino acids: CASSQLAFGELFF. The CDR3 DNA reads TGTGCCAGCAGCCAACTAGCGTTTGGGGAGCTGTTTTTT.

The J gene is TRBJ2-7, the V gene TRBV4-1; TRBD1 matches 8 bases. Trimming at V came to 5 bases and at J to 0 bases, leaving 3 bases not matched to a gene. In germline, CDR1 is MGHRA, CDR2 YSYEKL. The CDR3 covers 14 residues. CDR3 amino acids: CASSYGTGSYEQYF. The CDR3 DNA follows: TGCGCCAGCAGCTACGGGACAGGCTCCTACGAGCAGTACTTC.

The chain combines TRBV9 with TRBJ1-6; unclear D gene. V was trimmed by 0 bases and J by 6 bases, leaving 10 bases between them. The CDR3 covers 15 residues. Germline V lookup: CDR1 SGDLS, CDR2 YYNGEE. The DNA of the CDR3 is TGTGCCAGCAGCGTAGGACGGAGTGGTAATTCACCCCTCCACTTT. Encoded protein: CASSVGRSGNSPLHF. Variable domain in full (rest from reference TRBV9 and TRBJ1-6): DSGVTQTPKHLITATGQRVTLRCSPRSGDLSVYWYQQSLDQGLQFLIQYYNGEERAKGNILERFSAQQFPDLHSELNLSSLELGDSALYFCASSVGRSGNSPLHFGNGTRLTVT.

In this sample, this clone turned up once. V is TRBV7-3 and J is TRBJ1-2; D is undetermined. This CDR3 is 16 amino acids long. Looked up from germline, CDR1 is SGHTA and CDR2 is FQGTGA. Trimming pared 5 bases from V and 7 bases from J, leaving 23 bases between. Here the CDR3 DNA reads TGTGCCAGCAGCATTAACCCGTCGGGGTACGTAGCTGGCTACACCTTC. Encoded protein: CASSINPSGYVAGYTF.

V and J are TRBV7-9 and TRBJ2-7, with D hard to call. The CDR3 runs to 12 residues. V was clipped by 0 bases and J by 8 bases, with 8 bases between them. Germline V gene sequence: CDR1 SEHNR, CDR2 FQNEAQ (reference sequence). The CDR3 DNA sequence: TGTGCCAGCAGCTTAGCGTTAGAGAAGCAGTACTTC. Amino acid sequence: CASSLALEKQYF.

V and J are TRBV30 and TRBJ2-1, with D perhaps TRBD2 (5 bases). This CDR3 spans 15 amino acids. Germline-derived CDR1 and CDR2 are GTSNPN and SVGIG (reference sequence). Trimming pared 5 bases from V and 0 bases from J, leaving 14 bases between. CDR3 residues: CAWGRGDSSYNEQFF. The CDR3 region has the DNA TGTGCCTGGGGGAGAGGAGATAGCTCCTACAATGAGCAGTTCTTC.

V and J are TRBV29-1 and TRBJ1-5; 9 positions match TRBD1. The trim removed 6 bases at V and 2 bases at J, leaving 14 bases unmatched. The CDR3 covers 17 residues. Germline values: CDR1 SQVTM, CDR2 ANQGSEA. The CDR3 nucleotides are TGCAGCGTAGAAAAGGGACAGGGCGTCTTACGCAATCAGCCCCAGCATTTT. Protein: CSVEKGQGVLRNQPQHF.

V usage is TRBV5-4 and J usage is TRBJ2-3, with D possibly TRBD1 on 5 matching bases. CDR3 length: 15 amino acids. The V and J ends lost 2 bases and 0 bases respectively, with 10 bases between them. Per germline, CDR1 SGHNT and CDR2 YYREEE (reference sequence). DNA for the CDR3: TGTGCCAGCAGCTTTAAGGGGCCTAGCACAGATACGCAGTATTTT. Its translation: CASSFKGPSTDTQYF.

The CDR3 nucleotides read TGTGCCAGCAGTTTTTCTCGCGTAGCGGGGATCACAGATACGCAGTATTTT. This codes for CASSFSRVAGITDTQYF. The chain recombines TRBV27 with TRBJ2-3; TRBD2 aligns across 8 bases. In germline, CDR1 is MNHEY, CDR2 SMNVEV (reference sequence). Germline trimming cut 3 bases from V and 2 bases from J; bases unmatched to any gene: 10. The CDR3 is 17 residues long.

Here the CDR3 DNA reads TGTGCCAGCAGTGGAGGGAGGGCCCACAATCAGCCCCAGCATTTT. Translated: CASSGGRAHNQPQHF. This chain links TRBV28 with TRBJ1-5; no firm D call. Between the trimmed V and J ends, which lost 5 bases and 3 bases, there was a span of 14 bases. Germline CDR1 MDHEN, CDR2 SYDVKM. CDR3 length equals 15 residues. Drawing the rest from reference TRBV28 and TRBJ1-5, the complete variable domain is DVKVTQSSRYLVKRTGEKVFLECVQDMDHENMFWYRQDPGLGLRLIYFSYDVKMKEKGDIPEGYSVSREKKERFSLILESASTNQTSMYLCASSGGRAHNQPQHFGDGTRLSIL.

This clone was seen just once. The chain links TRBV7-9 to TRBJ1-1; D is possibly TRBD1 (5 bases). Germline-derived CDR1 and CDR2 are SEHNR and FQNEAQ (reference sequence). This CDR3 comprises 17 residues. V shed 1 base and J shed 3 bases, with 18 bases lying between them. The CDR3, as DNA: TGTGCCAGCAGCTTAGATTGGGGCTGGGGGGGAGACACTGAAGCTTTCTTT. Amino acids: CASSLDWGWGGDTEAFF.

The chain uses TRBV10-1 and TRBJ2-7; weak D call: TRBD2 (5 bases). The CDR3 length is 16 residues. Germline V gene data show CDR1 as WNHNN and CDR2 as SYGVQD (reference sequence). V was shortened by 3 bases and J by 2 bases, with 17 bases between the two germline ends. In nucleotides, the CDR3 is TGCGCCAGCAGTGACTCCAACACGGGGTTGGCCTACGAGCAGTACTTC. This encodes CASSDSNTGLAYEQYF.

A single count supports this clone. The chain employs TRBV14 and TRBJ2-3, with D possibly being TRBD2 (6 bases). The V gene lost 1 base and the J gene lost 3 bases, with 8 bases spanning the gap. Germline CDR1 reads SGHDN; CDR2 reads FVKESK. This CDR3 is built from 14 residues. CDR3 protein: CASSQGGGTDTQYF. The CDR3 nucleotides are TGTGCCAGCAGCCAAGGGGGAGGAACAGATACGCAGTATTTT.

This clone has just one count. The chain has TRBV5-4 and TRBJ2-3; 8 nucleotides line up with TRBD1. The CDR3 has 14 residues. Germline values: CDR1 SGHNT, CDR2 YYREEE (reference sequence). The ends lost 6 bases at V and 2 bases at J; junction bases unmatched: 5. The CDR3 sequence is CASTLTGDTDTQYF. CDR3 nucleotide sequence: TGTGCCAGCACCCTGACAGGGGACACAGATACGCAGTATTTT. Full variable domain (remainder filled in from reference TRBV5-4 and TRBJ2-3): ETGVTQSPTHLIKTRGQQVTLRCSSQSGHNTVSWYQQALGQGPQFIFQYYREEENGRGNFPPRFSGLQFPNYSSELNVNALELDDSALYLCASTLTGDTDTQYFGPGTRLTVL.

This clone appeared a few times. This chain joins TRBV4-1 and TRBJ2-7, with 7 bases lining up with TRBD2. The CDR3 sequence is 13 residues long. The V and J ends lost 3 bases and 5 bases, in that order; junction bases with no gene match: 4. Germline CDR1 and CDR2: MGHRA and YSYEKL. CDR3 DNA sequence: TGCGCCAGCAGCCATACCACTAGCGACGAGCAGTACTTC. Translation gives CASSHTTSDEQYF.

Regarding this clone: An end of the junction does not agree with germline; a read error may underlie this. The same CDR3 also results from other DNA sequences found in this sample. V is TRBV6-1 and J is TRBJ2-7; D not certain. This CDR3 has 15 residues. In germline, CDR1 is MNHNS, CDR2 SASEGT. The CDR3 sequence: CASSLYSVGPYEQYF. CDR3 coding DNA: TGTGCCAGCAGTCTTTACTCGGTCGGTCCCTACGAACAGTACTTC.

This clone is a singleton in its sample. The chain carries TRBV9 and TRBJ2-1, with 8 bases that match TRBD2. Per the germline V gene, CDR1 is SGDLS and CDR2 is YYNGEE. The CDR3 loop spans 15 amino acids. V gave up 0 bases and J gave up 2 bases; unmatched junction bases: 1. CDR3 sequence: CASSVGGRTYNEQFF. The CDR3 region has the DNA TGTGCCAGCAGCGTAGGCGGGAGGACCTACAATGAGCAGTTCTTC. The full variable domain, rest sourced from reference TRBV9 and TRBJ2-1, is DSGVTQTPKHLITATGQRVTLRCSPRSGDLSVYWYQQSLDQGLQFLIQYYNGEERAKGNILERFSAQQFPDLHSELNLSSLELGDSALYFCASSVGGRTYNEQFFGPGTRLTVL.

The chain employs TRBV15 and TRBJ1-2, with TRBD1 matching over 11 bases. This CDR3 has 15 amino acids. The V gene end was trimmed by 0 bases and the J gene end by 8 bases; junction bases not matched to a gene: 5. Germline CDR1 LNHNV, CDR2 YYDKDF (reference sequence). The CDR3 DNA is TGTGCCACCAGCAGAGACCAGGGACAGGGGGGCGGCTACACCTTC. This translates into CATSRDQGQGGGYTF.

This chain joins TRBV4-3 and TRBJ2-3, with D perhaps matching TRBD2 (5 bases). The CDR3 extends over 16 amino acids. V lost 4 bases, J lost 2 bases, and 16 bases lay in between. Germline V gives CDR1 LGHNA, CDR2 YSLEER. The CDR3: CASSPLKADSTDTQYF. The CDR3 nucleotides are TGCGCCAGCAGCCCCCTCAAGGCGGACTCCACAGATACGCAGTATTTT.

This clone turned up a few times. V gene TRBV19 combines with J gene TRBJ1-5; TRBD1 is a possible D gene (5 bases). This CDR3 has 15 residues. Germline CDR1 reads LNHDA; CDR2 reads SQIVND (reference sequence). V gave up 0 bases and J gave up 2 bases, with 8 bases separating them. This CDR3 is CASSIEGGRNQPQHF. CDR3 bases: TGTGCCAGTAGTATAGAGGGGGGTCGCAATCAGCCCCAGCATTTT.

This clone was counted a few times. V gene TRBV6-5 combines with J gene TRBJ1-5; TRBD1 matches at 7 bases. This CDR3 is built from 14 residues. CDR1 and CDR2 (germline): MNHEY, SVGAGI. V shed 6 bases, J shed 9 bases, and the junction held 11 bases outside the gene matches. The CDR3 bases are TGTGCCAGCAGCCGCGCCGACAGGGAAGGGCCCCAGCATTTT. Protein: CASSRADREGPQHF.

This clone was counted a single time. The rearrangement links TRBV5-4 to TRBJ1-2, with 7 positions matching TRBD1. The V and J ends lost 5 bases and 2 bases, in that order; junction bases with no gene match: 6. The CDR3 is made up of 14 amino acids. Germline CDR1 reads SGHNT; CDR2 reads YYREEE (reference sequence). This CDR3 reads CASSRTGENYGYTF. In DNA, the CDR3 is TGTGCCAGCAGTCGTACAGGGGAAAACTATGGCTACACCTTC.

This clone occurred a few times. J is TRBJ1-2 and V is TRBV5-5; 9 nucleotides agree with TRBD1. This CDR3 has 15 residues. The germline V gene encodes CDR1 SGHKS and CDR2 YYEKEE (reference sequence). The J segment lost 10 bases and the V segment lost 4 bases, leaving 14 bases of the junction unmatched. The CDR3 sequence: CASSQFSGQGSIYTF. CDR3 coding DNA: TGTGCCAGCAGCCAATTCTCGGGACAGGGATCGATCTACACCTTC.

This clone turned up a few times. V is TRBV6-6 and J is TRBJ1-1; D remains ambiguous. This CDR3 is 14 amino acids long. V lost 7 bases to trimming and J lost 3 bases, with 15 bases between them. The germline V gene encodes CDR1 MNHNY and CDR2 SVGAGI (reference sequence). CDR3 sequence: CASNPGAEDTEAFF. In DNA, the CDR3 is TGTGCCAGCAATCCAGGAGCGGAGGACACTGAAGCTTTCTTT.

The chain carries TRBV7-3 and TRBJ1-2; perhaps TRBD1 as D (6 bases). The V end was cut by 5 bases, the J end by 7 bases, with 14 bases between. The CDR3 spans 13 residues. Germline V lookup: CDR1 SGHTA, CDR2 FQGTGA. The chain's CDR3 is CASSPGGGGGYTF. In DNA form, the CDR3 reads TGTGCCAGCAGCCCCGGGGGGGGCGGTGGCTACACCTTC.

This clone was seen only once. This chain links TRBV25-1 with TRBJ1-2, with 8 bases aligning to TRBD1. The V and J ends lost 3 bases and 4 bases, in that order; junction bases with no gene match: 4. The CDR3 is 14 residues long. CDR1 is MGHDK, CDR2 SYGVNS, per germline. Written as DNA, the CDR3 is TGTGCCAGCAGTGAGGGGACAGGACCCTATGGCTACACCTTC. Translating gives CASSEGTGPYGYTF.

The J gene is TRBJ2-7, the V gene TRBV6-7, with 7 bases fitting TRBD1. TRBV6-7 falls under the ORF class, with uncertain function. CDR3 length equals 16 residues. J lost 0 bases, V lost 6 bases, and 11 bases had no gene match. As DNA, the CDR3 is TGTGCCAGCAGGTGGTCAGGGGGACGGTACTCCTACGAGCAGTACTTC. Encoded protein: CASRWSGGRYSYEQYF.